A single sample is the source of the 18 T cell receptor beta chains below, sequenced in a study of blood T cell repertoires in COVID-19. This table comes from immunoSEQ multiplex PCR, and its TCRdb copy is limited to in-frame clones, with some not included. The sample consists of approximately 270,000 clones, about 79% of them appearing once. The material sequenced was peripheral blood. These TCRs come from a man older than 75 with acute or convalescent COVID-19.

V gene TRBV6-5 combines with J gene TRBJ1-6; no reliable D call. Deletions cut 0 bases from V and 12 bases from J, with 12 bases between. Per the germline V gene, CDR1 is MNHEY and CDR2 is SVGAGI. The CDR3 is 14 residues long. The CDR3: CASSYSESGGPLHF. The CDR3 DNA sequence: TGTGCCAGCAGTTACTCTGAGAGTGGTGGACCCCTCCACTTT.

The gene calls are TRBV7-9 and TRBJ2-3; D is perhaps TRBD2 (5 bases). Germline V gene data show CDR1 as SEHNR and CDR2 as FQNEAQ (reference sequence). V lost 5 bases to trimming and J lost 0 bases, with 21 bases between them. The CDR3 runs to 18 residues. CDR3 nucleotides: TGTGCCAGCAGCCTCCGGGATCACCTACTCATAAGCACAGATACGCAGTATTTT. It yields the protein CASSLRDHLLISTDTQYF. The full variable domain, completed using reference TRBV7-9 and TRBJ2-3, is DTGVSQNPRHKITKRGQNVTFRCDPISEHNRLYWYRQTLGQGPEFLTYFQNEAQLEKSRLLSDRFSAERPKGSFSTLEIQRTEQGDSAMYLCASSLRDHLLISTDTQYFGPGTRLTVL.

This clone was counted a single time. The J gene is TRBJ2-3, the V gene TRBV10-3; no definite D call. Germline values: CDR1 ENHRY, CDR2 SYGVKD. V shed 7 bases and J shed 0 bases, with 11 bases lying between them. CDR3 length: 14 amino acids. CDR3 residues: CAIKAHLSTDTQYF. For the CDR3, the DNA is TGTGCCATCAAAGCCCACCTTAGCACAGATACGCAGTATTTT.

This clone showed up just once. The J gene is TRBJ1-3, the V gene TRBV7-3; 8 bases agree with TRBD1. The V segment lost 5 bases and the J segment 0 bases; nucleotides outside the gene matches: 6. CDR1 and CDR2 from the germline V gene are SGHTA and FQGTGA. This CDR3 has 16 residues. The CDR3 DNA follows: TGTGCCAGCAGCCCTGGACAGGGACGCTCTGGAAACACCATATATTTT. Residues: CASSPGQGRSGNTIYF. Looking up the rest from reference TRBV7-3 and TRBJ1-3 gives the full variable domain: GAGVSQTPSNKVTEKGKYVELRCDPISGHTALYWYRQSLGQGPEFLIYFQGTGAADDSGLPNDRFFAVRPEGSVSTLKIQRTERGDSAVYLCASSPGQGRSGNTIYFGEGSWLTVV.

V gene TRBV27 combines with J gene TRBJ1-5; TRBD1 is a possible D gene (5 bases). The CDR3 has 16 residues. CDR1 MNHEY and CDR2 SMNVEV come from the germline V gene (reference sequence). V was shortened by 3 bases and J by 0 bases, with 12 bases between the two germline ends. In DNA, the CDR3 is TGTGCCAGCAGTTTGTCCAGGGCTTATAGCAATCAGCCCCAGCATTTT. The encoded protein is CASSLSRAYSNQPQHF.

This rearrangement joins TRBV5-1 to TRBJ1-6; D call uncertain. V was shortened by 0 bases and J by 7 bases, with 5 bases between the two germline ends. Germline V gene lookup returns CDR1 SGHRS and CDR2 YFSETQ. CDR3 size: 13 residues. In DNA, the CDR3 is TGCGCCAGCAGCTTGGGAGGAAATTCACCCCTCCACTTT. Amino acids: CASSLGGNSPLHF. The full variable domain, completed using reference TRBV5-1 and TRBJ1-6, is KAGVTQTPRYLIKTRGQQVTLSCSPISGHRSVSWYQQTPGQGLQFLFEYFSETQRNKGNFPGRFSGRQFSNSRSEMNVSTLELGDSALYLCASSLGGNSPLHFGNGTRLTVT.

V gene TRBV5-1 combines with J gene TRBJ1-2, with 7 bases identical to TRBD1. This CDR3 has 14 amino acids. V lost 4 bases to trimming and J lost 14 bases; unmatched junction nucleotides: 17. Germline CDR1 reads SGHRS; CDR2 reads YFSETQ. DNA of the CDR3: TGCGCCAGCAGCGCCCGGACAGGACCCGTTTCGAGGACCTTC. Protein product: CASSARTGPVSRTF.

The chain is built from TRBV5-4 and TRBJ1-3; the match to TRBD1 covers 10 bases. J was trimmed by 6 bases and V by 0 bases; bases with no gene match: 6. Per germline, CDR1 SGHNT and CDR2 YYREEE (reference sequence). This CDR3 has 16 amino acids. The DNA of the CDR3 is TGTGCCAGCAGCTTGGCCCCCGGACAGGGGGAAAACACCATATATTTT. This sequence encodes CASSLAPGQGENTIYF.

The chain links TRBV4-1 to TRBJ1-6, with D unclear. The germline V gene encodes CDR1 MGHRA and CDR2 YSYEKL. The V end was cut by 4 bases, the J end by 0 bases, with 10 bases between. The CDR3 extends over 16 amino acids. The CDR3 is CASSLSGSSYNSPLHF. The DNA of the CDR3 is TGCGCCAGCAGCCTTTCAGGAAGCTCCTATAATTCACCCCTCCACTTT.

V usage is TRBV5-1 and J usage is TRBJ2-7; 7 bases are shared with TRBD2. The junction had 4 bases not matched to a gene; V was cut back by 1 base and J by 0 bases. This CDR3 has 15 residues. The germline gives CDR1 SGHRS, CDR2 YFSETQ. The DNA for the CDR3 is TGCGCCAGCAGCTTGTCGGGAGGTAGCTCCTACGAGCAGTACTTC. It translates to CASSLSGGSSYEQYF.

Here the CDR3 DNA reads TGTGCCACCAGTGATTTTAGCGGGGGTAGCACAGATACGCAGTATTTT. It translates to CATSDFSGGSTDTQYF. The rearrangement joins TRBV24-1 to TRBJ2-3, with 9 bases matching TRBD2. Germline-derived CDR1 and CDR2 are KGHDR and SFDVKD. CDR3 size: 16 residues. V shed 1 base, J shed 0 bases, and the junction held 1 base outside the gene matches.

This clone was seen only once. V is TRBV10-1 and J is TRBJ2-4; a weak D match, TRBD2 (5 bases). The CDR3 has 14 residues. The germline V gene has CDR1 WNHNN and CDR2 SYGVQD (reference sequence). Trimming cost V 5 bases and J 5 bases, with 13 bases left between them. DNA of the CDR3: TGCGCCAGCAGTAGCGGAGCGACTGAAAACATTCAGTACTTC. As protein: CASSSGATENIQYF.

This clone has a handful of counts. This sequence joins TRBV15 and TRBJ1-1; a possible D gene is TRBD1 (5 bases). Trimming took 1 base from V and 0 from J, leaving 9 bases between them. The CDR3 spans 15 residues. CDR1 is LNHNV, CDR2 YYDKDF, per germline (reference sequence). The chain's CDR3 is CATSRGGGLNTEAFF. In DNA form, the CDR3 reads TGTGCCACCAGCAGAGGGGGGGGATTGAACACTGAAGCTTTCTTT. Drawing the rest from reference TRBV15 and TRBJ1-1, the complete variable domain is DAMVIQNPRYQVTQFGKPVTLSCSQTLNHNVMYWYQQKSSQAPKLLFHYYDKDFNNEADTPDNFQSRRPNTSFCFLDIRSPGLGDTAMYLCATSRGGGLNTEAFFGQGTRLTVV.

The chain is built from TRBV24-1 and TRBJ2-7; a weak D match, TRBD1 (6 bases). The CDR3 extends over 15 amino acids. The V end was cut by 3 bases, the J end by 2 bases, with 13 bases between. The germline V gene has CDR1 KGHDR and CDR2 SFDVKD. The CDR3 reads CATSDPRTVTYEQYF. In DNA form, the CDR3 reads TGTGCCACCAGTGATCCACGGACAGTAACCTACGAGCAGTACTTC.

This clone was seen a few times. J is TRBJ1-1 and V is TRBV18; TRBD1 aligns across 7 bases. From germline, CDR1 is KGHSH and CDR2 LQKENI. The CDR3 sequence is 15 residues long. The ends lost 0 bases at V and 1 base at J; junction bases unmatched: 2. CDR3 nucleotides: TGTGCCAGCTCACCACCGGGGACAGCGAACACTGAAGCTTTCTTT. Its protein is CASSPPGTANTEAFF.

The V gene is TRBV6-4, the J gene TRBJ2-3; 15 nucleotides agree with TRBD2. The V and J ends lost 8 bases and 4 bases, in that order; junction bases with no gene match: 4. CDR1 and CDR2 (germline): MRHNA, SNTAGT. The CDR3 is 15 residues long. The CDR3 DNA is TGTGCCAGCCAAGGACTAGCGGGAGGGTCAGATACGCAGTATTTT. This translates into CASQGLAGGSDTQYF.

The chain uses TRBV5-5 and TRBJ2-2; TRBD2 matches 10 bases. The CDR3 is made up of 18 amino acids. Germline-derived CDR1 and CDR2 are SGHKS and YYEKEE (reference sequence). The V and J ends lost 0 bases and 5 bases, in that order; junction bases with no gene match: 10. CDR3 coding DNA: TGTGCCAGCAGCTTGGCCGCTAGCGGGAGAGTTCGGACCGGGGAGCTGTTTTTT. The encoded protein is CASSLAASGRVRTGELFF.

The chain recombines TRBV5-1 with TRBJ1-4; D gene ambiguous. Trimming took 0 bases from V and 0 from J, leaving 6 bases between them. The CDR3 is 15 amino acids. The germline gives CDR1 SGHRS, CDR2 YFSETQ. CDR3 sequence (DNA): TGCGCCAGCAGCTTGGACAGAACAACTAATGAAAAACTGTTTTTT. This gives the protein CASSLDRTTNEKLFF.